These 11 T cell receptor beta chains came from one sample sequenced in a study of blood T cell repertoires in COVID-19. The method was immunoSEQ multiplex PCR; TCRdb's version includes in-frame clones alone and lacks a portion of them. The sample has a few hundred thousand clones, about 85% seen once. Sequencing was carried out using peripheral blood. These TCRs come from a human donor with COVID-19, enrolled during active disease. The donor label of this sample is uncertain.

This chain connects TRBV29-1 to TRBJ1-1; 8 nucleotides agree with TRBD1. CDR1 and CDR2 (germline): SQVTM, ANQGSEA. CDR3 length equals 14 residues. With V trimmed by 6 bases and J by 1 base, 7 bases remained unmatched. The CDR3 loop is CSVTRTGKNTEAFF. CDR3 bases: TGCAGCGTGACCCGGACAGGGAAGAACACTGAAGCTTTCTTT.

The chain joins TRBV7-8 to TRBJ1-5, with 7 bases fitting TRBD1. The junction had 10 bases not matched to a gene; V was cut back by 5 bases and J by 6 bases. Germline values: CDR1 SGHVS, CDR2 FQNEAQ. The CDR3 spans 15 residues. The CDR3 here is CASSGLTGVVQPQHF. CDR3 in DNA: TGTGCCAGCAGCGGATTAACAGGGGTCGTTCAGCCCCAGCATTTT.

Comment on this clone: The same CDR3 can be traced to other DNA sequences in this sample. CDR3 amino acids: CASSLGGGTDTQYF. In DNA form, the CDR3 reads TGCGCCAGCAGCTTGGGCGGGGGAACAGATACGCAGTATTTT. The chain has TRBV5-1 and TRBJ2-3; 7 bases match TRBD2. V was clipped by 0 bases and J by 3 bases; unmatched bases: 1. Germline CDR1 SGHRS, CDR2 YFSETQ. The CDR3 is 14 amino acids.

The CDR3 spells CASSYPGSMNTEAFF. In DNA form, the CDR3 reads TGTGCCAGCAGTTACCCGGGGTCTATGAACACTGAAGCTTTCTTT. V usage is TRBV6-6 and J usage is TRBJ1-1; D unresolved. Germline assignment: CDR1 MNHNY and CDR2 SVGAGI (reference sequence). The V end was cut by 2 bases, the J end by 0 bases, with 10 bases between. The CDR3 has 15 residues.

The chain recombines TRBV6-6 with TRBJ1-1, with D possibly being TRBD1 (5 bases). The CDR3 covers 13 residues. Germline-derived CDR1 and CDR2 are MNHNY and SVGAGI (reference sequence). The V end lost 6 bases, the J end lost 3 bases, and 11 bases lay between the germline ends. The CDR3 reads CASSSVGDTEAFF. For the CDR3, the DNA is TGTGCCAGCAGCTCAGTAGGGGACACTGAAGCTTTCTTT.

The J gene is TRBJ2-7, the V gene TRBV19, with 9 bases aligning to TRBD2. Germline CDR1 reads LNHDA; CDR2 reads SQIVND (reference sequence). This CDR3 has 13 residues. Unmatched junction bases numbered 5, after V lost 6 bases and J lost 5 bases. CDR3: CASRQREDDEQYF. CDR3 nucleotides: TGTGCCAGTAGACAGCGGGAGGACGACGAGCAGTACTTC.

This clone was counted only a few times. The J gene is TRBJ2-1, the V gene TRBV7-2; maybe TRBD2 (6 bases). V lost 5 bases to trimming and J lost 2 bases, with 10 bases between them. Germline CDR1 is SGHTA and CDR2 is FQGNSA. The CDR3 has 14 amino acids. CDR3 region: CASSLAGPYNEQFF. CDR3 bases: TGTGCCAGCAGCCTGGCGGGACCCTACAATGAGCAGTTCTTC.

The chain has TRBV19 and TRBJ1-5, with D possibly TRBD1 on 6 matching bases. This CDR3 spans 15 amino acids. CDR1 and CDR2 from the germline V gene are LNHDA and SQIVND (reference sequence). The ends were cut back, 4 bases at V and 7 bases at J, with 17 bases in the middle. The CDR3 here is CASSTHPFDRQPQHF. The CDR3 DNA is TGTGCCAGTAGTACCCACCCCTTTGACAGGCAGCCCCAGCATTTT.

This clone was detected a few times. The chain has TRBV2 and TRBJ2-2; D remains ambiguous. The germline CDR1 and CDR2 sequences are SNHLY and FYNNEI. The CDR3 consists of 14 residues. V lost 7 bases, J lost 1 base, and 10 bases lay in between. CDR3 nucleotides: TGTGCCAGCAATGCGGAAAAGAACACCGGGGAGCTGTTTTTT. As protein: CASNAEKNTGELFF.

This clone has at least ten counts. The chain has TRBV10-1 and TRBJ2-7; a possible D gene is TRBD1 (6 bases). Looked up from germline, CDR1 is WNHNN and CDR2 is SYGVQD (reference sequence). V shed 0 bases and J shed 2 bases, with 8 bases lying between them. The CDR3 has 14 amino acids. This CDR3 is CASSESGDTYEQYF. CDR3 DNA sequence: TGCGCCAGCAGTGAGTCCGGGGACACCTACGAGCAGTACTTC.

This clone has only one observation. This rearrangement joins TRBV4-1 to TRBJ2-2; 10 bases fit TRBD2. The J segment lost 3 bases and the V segment lost 0 bases, leaving 7 bases of the junction unmatched. Germline CDR1 and CDR2: MGHRA and YSYEKL. The CDR3 loop spans 18 amino acids. The CDR3 reads CASSQDPRAGGHTGELFF. The CDR3, as DNA: TGCGCCAGCAGCCAAGATCCGAGAGCGGGAGGGCACACCGGGGAGCTGTTTTTT.